This TCR beta chain was obtained from a study of blood T cell repertoires in COVID-19. For the study at large: Acute and convalescent COVID-19 samples came from the United States, Italy and Spain. From T cells, B-cell-depleted T cells, or PBMCs came the material, which was cDNA or gDNA.

In the original analysis: Scientists estimated how many nucleated cells there were by amplifying reference gene primers. Only in-frame clones appear in the TCRdb table, and some are missing; sequencing was by immunoSEQ multiplex PCR. V and J calls and clone size are copied from that table; D and trimming were computed from the DNA. The sample carries some 59,000 clones, approximately 91% recorded once. Looked up from germline, CDR1 is MNHEY and CDR2 is SVGEGT. V lost 6 bases and J lost 9, with 27 bases in between. The CDR3 consists of 17 residues. The chain recombines TRBV6-2 or TRBV6-3 with TRBJ2-1, with D tentatively TRBD1 (6 bases). Sequenced input: peripheral blood. The TCR originated in a man between 50 and 59 years old with acute or convalescent COVID-19. This CDR3 is CASRPVTTGGVTSEQFF. The CDR3 DNA is TGTGCCAGCAGACCTGTTACGACAGGTGGCGTGACAAGTGAGCAGTTCTTC.